The clone carrying this T cell receptor (beta chain) was detected only a few times. The data were obtained in a study of blood T cell repertoires in COVID-19. The assay was immunoSEQ multiplex PCR, and TCRdb's table has in-frame clones only and misses some. The table has about 250,000 clones, about 90% seen once. V shed 5 bases, J shed 7 bases, and the junction held 7 bases outside the gene matches. CDR3 length: 14 amino acids. Per the germline V gene, CDR1 is LGHDT and CDR2 is YNNKEL (reference sequence). This sequence originates from a man between 18 and 35 years old with active or convalescent COVID-19. V is TRBV3-1 (or the pseudogene TRBV3-2) and J is TRBJ1-2; 10 positions agree with TRBD1. What was sequenced was peripheral blood. CDR3 loop: CASSYRQGAGGYTF. The CDR3 nucleotides are TGTGCCAGCAGCTACCGACAGGGGGCAGGTGGCTACACCTTC.